This TCR beta chain was found in a study of control samples from healthy donors and cancer patients. This clone was counted once. TCRdb keeps only in-frame clones here, not all; method: immunoSEQ multiplex PCR. The sample lists about 98,000 clones, approximately 82% occurring once. V gave up 5 bases and J gave up 3 bases, with 19 bases separating them. CDR1 is SGHAT and CDR2 is FQNNGV in the germline V gene. CDR3 length equals 16 residues. This chain connects TRBV11-2 to TRBJ1-1; the D gene is possibly TRBD1 (6 bases). The source is a man between 60 and 75 years old in good health. The sample consisted of blood. The DNA of the CDR3 is TGTGCCAGCAGCCTACAGACGTTCAGGGGATACACTGAAGCTTTCTTT. It is translated as CASSLQTFRGYTEAFF.